This T cell receptor (beta chain) is drawn from a study of cytomegalovirus exposure and HLA in healthy donors. With regard to this clone: Its matching antigen is unknown.

Germline assignment: CDR1 LNHNV and CDR2 YYDKDF (reference sequence). Trimming removed 1 base from V and 2 bases from J; junction bases left unmatched: 8. The CDR3 consists of 16 residues. Study-level points and caveats: Analyzed later, association rates of TCRs varied across HLA loci, with DRB1 most and HLA-C fewest. Some TCR beta chains (roughly 160 of them) were listed as cytomegalovirus-associated. Usually a TCR sequence was rare, but some public TCRs were found in many donors.

The PCR used 60 Vbeta and 13 Jbeta primers. Original processing methods: Later work found 80 million or so unique TCR beta chains, with some 11 million shared. The method was immunoSEQ multiplex PCR; TCRdb's version includes in-frame clones alone and lacks a portion of them. From that table come the V and J calls and clone size; the DNA was used to work out D and trimming. The sample lists about 150,000 clones; 79% were seen once. This clonotype originated in a man aged 45-65 years in good health and CMV-seropositive. Sequencing input: PBMCs. The chain employs TRBV15 and TRBJ2-7; 7 bases line up with TRBD1. CDR3 loop: CATSRVTGVLTYEQYF. In DNA, the CDR3 is TGTGCCACCAGCAGAGTCACAGGGGTCCTGACCTACGAGCAGTACTTC.